The 6 T cell receptor beta chains listed next were all sequenced from one sample in a study of identical twins. TCRdb re-called the 5' RACE reads with MiXCR, one entry per CDR3 protein. The sample holds approximately 220,000 distinct CDR3 sequences, around 6.8% seen once. These data also featured in a second study, about yellow fever vaccine responses in identical twins.

The material sequenced was memory (CD45RO+) T cells sorted from blood. These receptors all come from a woman under 30 in good health.

This clonotype was detected ten times or more. This chain joins TRBV5-1 and TRBJ2-5; D not certain. CDR1 and CDR2 (germline): SGHRS, YFSETQ. V was shortened by 0 bases and J by 1 base, with 10 bases between the two germline ends. CDR3 length: 15 amino acids. In DNA, the CDR3 is TGCGCCAGCAGCTTGGCAAGGTGGGGCCAAGAGACCCAGTACTTC. It yields the protein CASSLARWGQETQYF.

This clonotype was detected a few times. This chain connects TRBV28 to TRBJ1-4; no clear D gene. Germline V gives CDR1 MDHEN, CDR2 SYDVKM. The CDR3 covers 17 residues. V was clipped by 6 bases and J by 2 bases, with 19 bases between them. The CDR3: CASRTLHTVLTNEKLFF. In DNA form, the CDR3 reads TGTGCCAGCAGAACCCTCCATACGGTCCTGACTAATGAAAAACTGTTTTTT.

This clonotype was recorded many times. The chain carries TRBV7-8 and TRBJ2-1; TRBD2 agrees at 8 bases. CDR1 and CDR2 (germline): SGHVS, FQNEAQ. The CDR3 has 13 amino acids. J was trimmed by 7 bases and V by 5 bases; bases with no gene match: 4. The CDR3 DNA reads as TGTGCCAGCAGCCCCGGGGGGGGAAATGAGCAGTTCTTC. Protein product: CASSPGGGNEQFF.

The rearrangement links TRBV15 to TRBJ1-1; TRBD1 is a possible D gene (5 bases). The CDR3 contains 16 residues. V lost 0 bases, J lost 3 bases, and 14 bases lay in between. Germline CDR1 LNHNV, CDR2 YYDKDF (reference sequence). CDR3 protein: CATSREGTGVYTEAFF. The DNA of the CDR3 is TGTGCCACCAGCAGAGAAGGTACGGGGGTCTACACTGAAGCTTTCTTT.

This clonotype was picked up a small number of times. This chain connects TRBV5-1 to TRBJ2-1, with no clear D. CDR1 SGHRS and CDR2 YFSETQ come from the germline V gene. The CDR3 loop spans 16 amino acids. V gave up 4 bases and J gave up 0 bases, with 14 bases separating them. The CDR3 sequence: CASSPRLDRSYNEQFF. The CDR3 nucleotides read TGCGCCAGCAGCCCCCGGCTAGACCGCTCCTACAATGAGCAGTTCTTC.

This clonotype was found many times. The CDR3 region has the DNA TGTGCCAGCAGCCCGAGGACCGGAGGGAATTCACCCCTCCACTTT. Protein: CASSPRTGGNSPLHF. This sequence joins TRBV12-3 or TRBV12-4 and TRBJ1-6; D gene unclear. CDR3 length: 15 amino acids. V was shortened by 6 bases and J by 7 bases, with 16 bases between the two germline ends.